The rows below give T cell receptor beta chains drawn from one sample of a study of multiple sclerosis patients with progressive multifocal leukoencephalopathy. TCRdb keeps only in-frame clones here, not all; method: immunoSEQ multiplex PCR. This sample carries tens of thousands of clones, roughly nine tenths of them seen once, and the ten largest clones take less than 1.6%. Sample: PBMCs, taken from a patient treated with natalizumab. These receptor sequences come from a human donor with multiple sclerosis. CDR3s include the opening cysteine and the closing phenylalanine or tryptophan. Each record gives: V gene, D gene, J gene, clone size, CDR3 protein, CDR3 DNA. The D gene is left open where the match is weak. For some rows the clone size is stated as once, few or many, or as a class when expanded; others skip it.

TRBV27	TRBD1	TRBJ2-2	-	CASSLKTGGIGELFF	TGTGCCAGCAGTTTAAAAACAGGGGGTATCGGGGAGCTGTTTTTT
TRBV4-3	TRBD2	TRBJ2-3	-	CASSQEGTSGRAGDTQYF	TGCGCCAGCAGCCAAGAAGGGACTAGCGGGAGGGCCGGAGATACGCAGTATTTT
TRBV5-6	-	TRBJ1-2	-	CASSSLGDVSVGYTF	TGTGCCAGCAGCTCCCTCGGCGACGTGAGCGTTGGCTACACCTTC
TRBV4-1	TRBD2	TRBJ2-7	-	CASSQVAGSYEQYF	TGCGCCAGCAGCCAAGTAGCGGGCTCCTACGAGCAGTACTTC
TRBV7-2	-	TRBJ2-7	-	CASSQGGGVYEQYF	TGTGCCAGCAGCCAAGGGGGCGGGGTCTACGAGCAGTACTTC
TRBV6-6	-	TRBJ2-1	-	CASSYLWQDLYNEQFF	TGTGCCAGCAGTTACCTGTGGCAGGACCTATACAATGAGCAGTTCTTC
TRBV10-3	-	TRBJ1-5	-	CAIRDTSNQPQHF	TGTGCCATCAGGGACACTAGCAATCAGCCCCAGCATTTT
TRBV11-2	-	TRBJ2-7	-	CASSLSETYEQYF	TGTGCCAGCAGCTTGTCAGAGACCTACGAGCAGTACTTC
TRBV2	-	TRBJ2-5	-	CASTGEETQYF	TGTGCCAGCACGGGGGAGGAGACCCAGTACTTC
TRBV19	-	TRBJ1-5	-	CASSTGPLRRRNQPQHF	TGTGCCAGTAGTACCGGCCCCTTGCGGAGGAGAAATCAGCCCCAGCATTTT
TRBV5-1	-	TRBJ2-1	-	CASSVDRSGEQFF	TGCGCCAGCAGCGTAGACAGGTCGGGGGAGCAGTTCTTC
TRBV6-1	-	TRBJ1-2	-	CASILGGLLNYGYTF	TGTGCCAGCATACTGGGGGGACTTTTAAACTATGGCTACACCTTC
TRBV2	TRBD2	TRBJ2-2	-	CASMALPPLAGLNTGELFF	TGTGCCAGCATGGCCCTCCCCCCTTTAGCGGGGCTTAACACCGGGGAGCTGTTTTTT
TRBV7-2	-	TRBJ1-1	-	CASSVVGGGTEAFF	TGTGCCAGCAGCGTTGTGGGGGGTGGCACTGAAGCTTTCTTT
TRBV7-4	TRBD1	TRBJ2-4	-	CASSSQGARGKNIQYF	TGTGCCAGCAGCTCACAGGGGGCGAGGGGCAAAAACATTCAGTACTTC
TRBV18	-	TRBJ2-7	-	CASSPASTRSSYEQYF	TGTGCCAGCTCACCAGCTAGCACCCGTAGCTCCTACGAGCAGTACTTC
TRBV5-1	-	TRBJ2-7	once	CASSLGQYEQYF	TGCGCCAGCAGCTTGGGACAATACGAGCAGTACTTC
TRBV20-1	TRBD1	TRBJ1-1	-	CSAHGQAEAFF	TGCAGTGCCCACGGACAGGCGGAAGCTTTCTTT
TRBV10-3	-	TRBJ1-5	-	CAISESRRESNQPQHF	TGTGCCATCAGTGAGTCGCGAAGGGAAAGCAATCAGCCCCAGCATTTT
TRBV7-8	TRBD1	TRBJ2-4	-	CASSLVSAVGTGGGKNIQYF	TGTGCCAGCAGCTTAGTATCGGCTGTAGGGACAGGTGGTGGTAAAAACATTCAGTACTTC
TRBV27	-	TRBJ2-7	-	CASSFGRAPYEQYF	TGTGCCAGCAGTTTTGGCAGGGCGCCCTACGAGCAGTACTTC
TRBV9	TRBD1	TRBJ1-2	-	CASSVEGQHYGYTF	TGTGCCAGCAGCGTAGAGGGACAGCACTATGGCTACACCTTC
TRBV10-3	TRBD1	TRBJ1-2	-	CAISEYGVGETGSFRYGYTF	TGTGCCATCAGTGAGTATGGGGTCGGCGAGACAGGGAGTTTTCGGTATGGCTACACCTTC
TRBV29-1	TRBD1	TRBJ2-1	-	CSVSGQVNNEQFF	TGCAGCGTCTCGGGACAGGTAAACAATGAGCAGTTCTTC
TRBV10-2	-	TRBJ1-3	-	CASSEGGHHFVGNTIYF	TGCGCCAGCAGTGAGGGGGGGCACCATTTTGTTGGAAACACCATATATTTT